One sample yielded the 4 T cell receptor beta chains listed below, sequenced in a study of T cell responses to AZD1222 COVID-19 vaccine. The protocol was immunoSEQ multiplex PCR, while the TCRdb copy is restricted to in-frame clones and leaves out a portion. The sample contains about 130,000 clones, 90% of which appear only once. Sample: peripheral blood, taken on day 0 of AZD1222 vaccination. The receptors were gathered from an adult in good health.

The chain employs TRBV9 and TRBJ2-1; 10 bases align to TRBD2. CDR3 length equals 17 residues. The ends lost 3 bases at V and 0 bases at J; junction bases unmatched: 6. Germline V gene data show CDR1 as SGDLS and CDR2 as YYNGEE. As DNA, the CDR3 is TGTGCCAGCAGCGCCCCCCTAGCGGGGGCCTCCTACAATGAGCAGTTCTTC. It encodes CASSAPLAGASYNEQFF. Based on the CDR3 plus reference TRBV9 and TRBJ2-1, the full variable domain is DSGVTQTPKHLITATGQRVTLRCSPRSGDLSVYWYQQSLDQGLQFLIQYYNGEERAKGNILERFSAQQFPDLHSELNLSSLELGDSALYFCASSAPLAGASYNEQFFGPGTRLTVL.

J is TRBJ2-3 and V is TRBV10-3; 11 bases are a match to TRBD2. V was pared by 5 bases and J by 3 bases, with 7 bases of the junction left unmatched. CDR1 is ENHRY, CDR2 SYGVKD, per germline. The CDR3 consists of 16 residues. The CDR3 protein is CAISTAGLAVTDTQYF. CDR3 nucleotides: TGTGCCATCAGTACCGCGGGACTAGCGGTTACAGATACGCAGTATTTT.

In this sample, this clone turned up once. The chain combines TRBV5-1 with TRBJ2-2, with D perhaps matching TRBD1 (5 bases). CDR3 length equals 14 residues. The V gene lost 4 bases and the J gene lost 3 bases, with 10 bases spanning the gap. Germline CDR1 reads SGHRS; CDR2 reads YFSETQ. The CDR3 DNA is TGCGCCAGCAGCAGCAGGGAAGACACCGGGGAGCTGTTTTTT. Protein sequence: CASSSREDTGELFF.

The chain employs TRBV25-1 and TRBJ1-2, with D possibly being TRBD1 (5 bases). This CDR3 has 12 amino acids. Deletions cut 8 bases from V and 3 bases from J, with 10 bases between. Germline V CDR1 and CDR2: MGHDK, SYGVNS. CDR3 coding DNA: TGTGCCAGCGGGGGGTTTGACTATGGCTACACCTTC. It translates to CASGGFDYGYTF.